A single sample is the source of the 28 T cell receptor beta chains below, sequenced in a study of shared clonotypes between healthy human individuals. Data came from immunoSEQ multiplex PCR; TCRdb stores just in-frame clones and leaves some out. The sample has about 2.4 million clones; approximately 93% are singletons. The source material was naive CD4+ T cells from PBMCs. The sample's subset: CD45RA+ positively selected. These receptors were obtained from a man younger than 35 in good health. Some clones in this sample may be carry-over from other donors' samples.

This clone was found once. This rearrangement joins TRBV29-1 to TRBJ1-2; D gene unclear. Germline CDR1 SQVTM, CDR2 ANQGSEA. The CDR3 covers 13 residues. Trimming stripped 4 bases from V and 4 bases from J, with 13 bases between. CDR3 in DNA: TGCAGCGTTGTAGGCCCAGGACTCTATGGCTACACCTTC. Protein: CSVVGPGLYGYTF.

The chain recombines TRBV6-5 with TRBJ2-7; TRBD1 agrees at 8 bases. This CDR3 comprises 14 residues. Looked up from germline, CDR1 is MNHEY and CDR2 is SVGAGI. The junction had 7 bases not matched to a gene; V was cut back by 2 bases and J by 7 bases. In DNA, the CDR3 is TGTGCCAGCAGTTACACGTCAGGGGGCTTAGAGCAGTACTTC. Protein product: CASSYTSGGLEQYF.

The CDR3 DNA sequence: TGTGCCTGGAGCGGACTAGCGGGAGGGGAGACCCAGTACTTC. Translation gives CAWSGLAGGETQYF. The chain has TRBV30 and TRBJ2-5; 15 nucleotides align to TRBD2. V was pared by 3 bases and J by 5 bases, with 1 base of the junction left unmatched. The CDR3 runs to 14 residues. Germline CDR1 and CDR2: GTSNPN and SVGIG (reference sequence).

A remark on this clone: Within the sample, other DNA sequences also encode this same CDR3. This chain connects TRBV30 to TRBJ1-1, with D unclear. Germline assignment: CDR1 GTSNPN and CDR2 SVGIG (reference sequence). The CDR3 extends over 13 amino acids. The V end lost 0 bases, the J end lost 2 bases, and 7 bases lay between the germline ends. CDR3 coding DNA: TGTGCCTGGAGTGTCGTTAGTAACACTGAAGCTTTCTTT. Translation gives CAWSVVSNTEAFF.

The CDR3 here is CAWSSYPGYTF. In DNA form, the CDR3 reads TGTGCCTGGAGTTCGTACCCTGGCTACACCTTC. The chain combines TRBV30 with TRBJ1-2, with unresolved D. The CDR3 length is 11 residues. The germline V and J ends were trimmed by 2 bases and 7 bases, with 8 bases remaining between them. Germline V gene lookup returns CDR1 GTSNPN and CDR2 SVGIG (reference sequence).

J is TRBJ1-2 and V is TRBV27, with D tentatively TRBD1 (5 bases). Deletions cut 5 bases from V and 4 bases from J, with 32 bases between. Germline V lookup: CDR1 MNHEY, CDR2 SMNVEV (reference sequence). CDR3 length: 20 amino acids. The CDR3 region has the DNA TGTGCCAGCAGTCCTCGGGGGTTGTTCCCGCCCCGTCGGTCATCCTATGGCTACACCTTC. Its protein product is CASSPRGLFPPRRSSYGYTF.

This chain uses TRBV29-1 with TRBJ1-4; 7 bases map to TRBD1. The CDR3 sequence is 13 residues long. Losses at the gene ends were 5 bases for V and 3 bases for J; bases not matched to a gene: 3. Germline V gene lookup returns CDR1 SQVTM and CDR2 ANQGSEA. The CDR3 nucleotides are TGCAGCGTTAGGGGGCGAGCTAATGAAAAACTGTTTTTT. Translating it yields CSVRGRANEKLFF.

J is TRBJ2-1 and V is TRBV5-4; 7 bases line up with TRBD2. The CDR3 loop spans 16 amino acids. Losses at the gene ends were 0 bases for V and 3 bases for J; bases not matched to a gene: 6. From germline, CDR1 is SGHNT and CDR2 YYREEE (reference sequence). The CDR3 region has the DNA TGTGCCAGCAGCTTGGCCGCGACTAGCTTCTACAATGAGCAGTTCTTC. Translating it yields CASSLAATSFYNEQFF.

The chain combines TRBV28 with TRBJ2-4, with unresolved D. Germline V CDR1 and CDR2: MDHEN, SYDVKM. The V and J ends lost 6 bases and 0 bases respectively, with 12 bases between them. The CDR3 contains 15 residues. The CDR3 protein is CASRSRGLAKNIQYF. CDR3 coding DNA: TGTGCCAGCAGGTCCCGAGGATTAGCCAAAAACATTCAGTACTTC.

The sample holds one count of this clone. The genes are TRBV6-1 and TRBJ2-5, with 9 bases fitting TRBD1. CDR3 length: 15 residues. Germline assignment: CDR1 MNHNS and CDR2 SASEGT. V dropped 5 bases and J dropped 5; count of bases not matched to a gene: 9. CDR3 DNA: TGTGCCAGCAGTCAGGGGACAGGGTTTTTGGAGACCCAGTACTTC. Translating it yields CASSQGTGFLETQYF.

The chain has TRBV2 and TRBJ2-7, with D uncertain. The CDR3 runs to 13 residues. Trimming stripped 2 bases from V and 4 bases from J, with 9 bases between. Germline lookup yields CDR1 SNHLY and CDR2 FYNNEI. Here the CDR3 DNA reads TGTGCCAGCAGTGAATACAGCTCATACGAGCAGTACTTC. The encoded protein is CASSEYSSYEQYF.

The chain has TRBV6-5 and TRBJ1-3; D remains unclear. Trimming took 4 bases from V and 0 from J, leaving 7 bases between them. CDR3 length: 14 residues. Germline values: CDR1 MNHEY, CDR2 SVGAGI. The CDR3: CASSFDLSGNTIYF. The CDR3 DNA reads TGTGCCAGCAGTTTCGACCTCTCTGGAAACACCATATATTTT.

The genes are TRBV7-2 and TRBJ1-2; D gene uncertain. The ends were cut back, 0 bases at V and 7 bases at J, with 9 bases in the middle. Germline CDR1 reads SGHTA; CDR2 reads FQGNSA. The CDR3 runs 13 residues. The CDR3 DNA is TGTGCCAGCAGCTTAGCCAGGTCGGCTGGCTACACCTTC. Amino acids: CASSLARSAGYTF.

This chain uses TRBV18 with TRBJ2-7, with D possibly being TRBD1 or TRBD2 (6 bases each). The ends were cut back, 0 bases at V and 4 bases at J, with 19 bases in the middle. The CDR3 contains 17 residues. The germline V gene encodes CDR1 KGHSH and CDR2 LQKENI. The CDR3 bases are TGTGCCAGCTCACCACCGGAGGGGTGGGACAACAAATACGAGCAGTACTTC. Translation gives CASSPPEGWDNKYEQYF.

The V gene is TRBV7-6, the J gene TRBJ2-5, with 12 bases lining up with TRBD1. V was clipped by 0 bases and J by 11 bases; unmatched bases: 7. This CDR3 region has 15 residues. Germline V gene lookup returns CDR1 SGHVS and CDR2 FNYEAQ. CDR3 protein: CASSLAGQGAGEQYF. In nucleotides, the CDR3 is TGTGCCAGCAGCTTAGCGGGACAGGGGGCTGGGGAGCAGTACTTC.

This chain connects TRBV27 to TRBJ1-4; the D is unclear. The CDR3 extends over 14 amino acids. In germline, CDR1 is MNHEY, CDR2 SMNVEV (reference sequence). Trimming stripped 2 bases from V and 8 bases from J, with 12 bases between. CDR3 nucleotides: TGTGCCAGCAGTTTAAGGAGGGCAGGAGAAAAACTGTTTTTT. This sequence encodes CASSLRRAGEKLFF.

The V call is TRBV7-8, the J call TRBJ1-1; 8 bases fit TRBD1. The CDR3 sequence is 16 residues long. Germline loops: CDR1 SGHVS, CDR2 FQNEAQ. V dropped 6 bases and J dropped 5; count of bases not matched to a gene: 14. The DNA for the CDR3 is TGTGCCAGCAGTCCCTCCAGGGGGCTGAGTGATACTGAAGCTTTCTTT. Encoded protein: CASSPSRGLSDTEAFF.

J is TRBJ2-4 and V is TRBV7-3; 15 bases fit TRBD2. CDR1 is SGHTA and CDR2 is FQGTGA in the germline V gene. V was clipped by 3 bases and J by 1 base; unmatched bases: 4. This CDR3 has 18 amino acids. CDR3 in amino acids: CASSFGLAGGRAKNIQYF. The CDR3 bases are TGTGCCAGCAGCTTCGGACTAGCGGGAGGGCGGGCCAAAAACATTCAGTACTTC.

The rearrangement links TRBV5-1 to TRBJ2-3; unclear D gene. V lost 4 bases and J 3 bases, leaving 6 bases between the germline ends. This CDR3 region has 12 residues. Germline V gene data show CDR1 as SGHRS and CDR2 as YFSETQ. Written as DNA, the CDR3 is TGCGCCAGCAGCGGAACGACAGATACGCAGTATTTT. It is translated as CASSGTTDTQYF.

On this clone: One end of the junction does not line up with germline, which may come from a read error. The sample carries other DNA sequences with the same CDR3. The chain links TRBV19 to TRBJ1-1; 7 nucleotides line up with TRBD1. Germline V gene sequence: CDR1 LNHDA, CDR2 SQIVND (reference sequence). The CDR3 is 14 residues long. The CDR3 spells CASSLQGVNTEAFF. In nucleotides, the CDR3 is TGTGCCAGTAGTCTTCAGGGGGTGAATACTGAAGCTTTCTTT.

This clone appeared once. The CDR3 DNA is TGTGCCAGCAGCCCCGGACAGGTTTACTACGAGCAGTACTTC. Translation: CASSPGQVYYEQYF. This chain uses TRBV6-5 with TRBJ2-7; TRBD1 aligns across 7 bases. V gave up 6 bases and J gave up 3 bases; unmatched junction bases: 8. The length of the CDR3 is 14 residues. Germline V gives CDR1 MNHEY, CDR2 SVGAGI.

This chain uses TRBV6-6 with TRBJ2-1, with TRBD2 matching 9 bases. Germline CDR1 reads MNHNY; CDR2 reads SVGAGI (reference sequence). The CDR3 sequence is 15 residues long. The ends lost 6 bases at V and 4 bases at J; junction bases unmatched: 7. The CDR3 nucleotides are TGTGCCAGCAGGAACCTTCTAGCGGGGTACAATGAGCAGTTCTTC. Translating gives CASRNLLAGYNEQFF.

The chain employs TRBV28 and TRBJ2-1; the D gene could be TRBD1 or TRBD2 (5 bases each). In germline, CDR1 is MDHEN, CDR2 SYDVKM. The CDR3 length is 11 residues. V dropped 5 bases and J dropped 10 bases, with 9 bases sitting between them. The CDR3 DNA reads TGTGCCAGCAGTGATGAGGGGGAGCAGTTCTTC. Its translation is CASSDEGEQFF.

The rearrangement joins TRBV12-5 to TRBJ1-1; 9 bases are a match to TRBD1. Germline CDR1 reads LGHNT; CDR2 reads FRNRAP. This CDR3 is built from 16 residues. V dropped 1 base and J dropped 1; count of bases not matched to a gene: 4. The CDR3 sequence is CASGLGQGETNTEAFF. In DNA, the CDR3 is TGTGCTAGTGGTTTGGGACAGGGGGAGACGAACACTGAAGCTTTCTTT.

This clone came up once. V is TRBV7-2 and J is TRBJ1-5; TRBD1 is a possible D gene (6 bases). V lost 3 bases to trimming and J lost 0 bases, with 12 bases between them. The CDR3 runs to 16 residues. Germline CDR1 reads SGHTA; CDR2 reads FQGNSA. The CDR3 DNA sequence: TGTGCCAGCAGCTTGGTGACAGGAGATAGCAATCAGCCCCAGCATTTT. This sequence encodes CASSLVTGDSNQPQHF.

The CDR3 is CASRRALRGTDTQYF. The DNA for the CDR3 is TGTGCCAGCAGAAGGGCCCTCCGGGGGACAGATACGCAGTATTTT. The V and J genes are TRBV25-1 and TRBJ2-3; D possibly corresponds to TRBD2 (6 bases). The CDR3 length is 15 residues. CDR1 is MGHDK and CDR2 is SYGVNS in the germline V gene. Trimming took 6 bases from V and 3 from J, leaving 16 bases between them.

This chain connects TRBV2 to TRBJ2-1; D is perhaps TRBD1 or TRBD2 (5 bases each). The CDR3 totals 14 residues. Germline lookup yields CDR1 SNHLY and CDR2 FYNNEI. V lost 6 bases, J lost 0 bases, and 9 bases lay in between. CDR3 nucleotides: TGTGCCAGCAGCGGGGACGGCTCCTACAATGAGCAGTTCTTC. Amino acids: CASSGDGSYNEQFF.

The genes are TRBV20-1 and TRBJ1-1; D gene ambiguous. V was clipped by 5 bases and J by 1 base, with 5 bases between them. Germline CDR1 and CDR2: DFQATT and SNEGSKA (reference sequence). The CDR3 has 11 amino acids. CDR3 in amino acids: CSASANTEAFF. The CDR3 DNA is TGCAGTGCTTCAGCGAACACTGAAGCTTTCTTT.